A few counts support the clone carrying this T cell receptor (beta chain). The data stem from a study of cytomegalovirus exposure and HLA in healthy donors. A multiplex PCR was run with 60 Vbeta primers and 13 Jbeta primers. Here immunoSEQ multiplex PCR was the method, and the copy in TCRdb shows in-frame clones only, minus some. The table has some 110,000 clones, 65% to 90% seen once. Per the germline V gene, CDR1 is SGDLS and CDR2 is YYNGEE. The CDR3 is 15 amino acids. The V and J ends lost 4 bases and 0 bases, in that order; junction bases with no gene match: 7. The chain couples TRBV9 to TRBJ2-7, with 7 bases identical to TRBD2. Sequenced input: PBMCs. The clonotype comes from a woman aged 25 to 39 in good health and CMV-seronegative. The CDR3 DNA reads as TGTGCCAGCAGCCCGGGACTACAAACCTCCTACGAGCAGTACTTC. As protein: CASSPGLQTSYEQYF.